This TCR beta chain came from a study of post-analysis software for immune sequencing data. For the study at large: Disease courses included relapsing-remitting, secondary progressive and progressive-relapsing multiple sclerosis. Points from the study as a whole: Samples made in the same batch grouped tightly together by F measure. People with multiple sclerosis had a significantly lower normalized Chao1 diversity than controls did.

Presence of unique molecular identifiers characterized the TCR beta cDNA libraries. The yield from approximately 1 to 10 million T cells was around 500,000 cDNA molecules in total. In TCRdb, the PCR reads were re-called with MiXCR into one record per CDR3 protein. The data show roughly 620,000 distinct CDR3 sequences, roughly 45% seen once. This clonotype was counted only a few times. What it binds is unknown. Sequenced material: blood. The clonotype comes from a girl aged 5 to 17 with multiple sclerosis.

In DNA form, the CDR3 reads TGTGCCAGCAGCCATAGCGACAGGGGAGGCAATCAGCCCCAGCATTTT. Translated: CASSHSDRGGNQPQHF. The chain recombines TRBV12-3 or TRBV12-4 with TRBJ1-5, with TRBD1 matching 8 bases. V was clipped by 6 bases and J by 2 bases; unmatched bases: 9. The CDR3 is made up of 16 amino acids.